The clone carrying this TCR beta chain has a single count. Measured with immunoSEQ multiplex PCR; TCRdb has only the in-frame clones, and not every one. The sample carries more than 85,000 clones, roughly nine tenths recorded once. The V gene lost 0 bases and the J gene lost 2 bases, with 7 bases spanning the gap. In germline, CDR1 is SGHRS, CDR2 YFSETQ. This CDR3 has 14 residues. This entry is derived from a study of T cell responses to AZD1222 COVID-19 vaccine. The receptor comes from an adult in good health. Sample: peripheral blood, taken on day 0 of AZD1222 vaccination. The chain recombines TRBV5-1 with TRBJ2-3; D gene unclear. DNA of the CDR3: TGCGCCAGCAGCTTGGGCCTCCCCACAGATACGCAGTATTTT. As protein: CASSLGLPTDTQYF.